These 13 T cell receptor beta chains were all obtained from the same sample, sequenced in a study of blood T cell repertoires in COVID-19. Repertoires were generated with immunoSEQ multiplex PCR, while TCRdb's copy carries only in-frame clones and drops some. This sample carries some 60,000 clones, approximately 80% of them seen once, and the ten largest clones take roughly a tenth. The source material was peripheral blood. Source of these receptors: a man aged 50 or older with COVID-19, enrolled during active disease.

The chain carries TRBV28 and TRBJ2-5; 7 nucleotides agree with TRBD1. V gave up 5 bases and J gave up 4 bases; unmatched junction bases: 7. The CDR3 has 14 residues. Germline assignment: CDR1 MDHEN and CDR2 SYDVKM. The CDR3 loop reads CASSSNRGRETQYF. The CDR3 DNA reads as TGTGCCAGCAGTAGCAACAGGGGCCGAGAGACCCAGTACTTC.

The rearrangement uses TRBV6-2 or TRBV6-3 and TRBJ1-2; no clear D. The length of the CDR3 is 15 residues. Germline V gives CDR1 MNHEY, CDR2 SVGEGT. The germline V and J ends were trimmed by 0 bases and 3 bases, with 11 bases remaining between them. In DNA, the CDR3 is TGTGCCAGCAGTTACTCGAAGCGGGATTACTATGGCTACACCTTC. Its translation: CASSYSKRDYYGYTF.

This rearrangement joins TRBV19 to TRBJ1-1, with a possible D match to TRBD1 (5 bases). The CDR3 contains 12 residues. Looked up from germline, CDR1 is LNHDA and CDR2 is SQIVND (reference sequence). The V gene lost 4 bases and the J gene lost 9 bases, with 12 bases spanning the gap. CDR3 bases: TGTGCCAGTAGTACCCGTGCGGGGCAAGCTTTCTTT. It yields the protein CASSTRAGQAFF.

This chain uses TRBV5-6 with TRBJ1-5; 7 bases agree with TRBD1. With 0 bases clipped from V and 9 bases from J, the junction kept 9 bases outside the gene matches. The germline V gene encodes CDR1 SGHDT and CDR2 YYEEEE. The CDR3 sequence is 15 residues long. This CDR3 reads CASSLGGTALGPQHF. The CDR3 DNA sequence: TGTGCCAGCAGCTTGGGCGGGACAGCCTTAGGGCCCCAGCATTTT.

J is TRBJ1-3 and V is TRBV19; D ambiguous. The V end was cut by 3 bases, the J end by 5 bases, with 11 bases between. This CDR3 has 14 residues. Germline CDR1 reads LNHDA; CDR2 reads SQIVND (reference sequence). The CDR3 bases are TGTGCCAGTAGTATCGACGGAGGGCGAAACACCATATATTTT. Translation: CASSIDGGRNTIYF.

The V gene is TRBV4-2, the J gene TRBJ2-7; TRBD2 is a possible D gene (6 bases). The V end was cut by 1 base, the J end by 3 bases, with 10 bases between. Germline assignment: CDR1 LGHNA and CDR2 YNFKEQ. The CDR3 loop spans 14 amino acids. CDR3 loop: CASSQGLGNYEQYF. In DNA form, the CDR3 reads TGTGCCAGCAGCCAAGGACTAGGGAACTACGAGCAGTACTTC.

The rearrangement uses TRBV6-5 and TRBJ2-1; TRBD1 matches 7 bases. With 6 bases clipped from V and 2 bases from J, the junction kept 7 bases outside the gene matches. The CDR3 extends over 15 amino acids. The germline CDR1 and CDR2 sequences are MNHEY and SVGAGI. In nucleotides, the CDR3 is TGTGCCAGCAGGAAACAGGGGAACACCTACAATGAGCAGTTCTTC. Amino acid sequence: CASRKQGNTYNEQFF.

V is TRBV25-1 and J is TRBJ1-6; D is perhaps TRBD1 (5 bases). The V and J ends lost 7 bases and 10 bases respectively, with 17 bases between them. Germline assignment: CDR1 MGHDK and CDR2 SYGVNS. This CDR3 spans 14 amino acids. The CDR3 region is CASTPSAGRSPLHF. The CDR3 region has the DNA TGTGCCAGCACCCCGTCAGCGGGACGGTCACCCCTCCACTTT. Full variable domain (outside the CDR3, taken from reference TRBV25-1 and TRBJ1-6): EADIYQTPRYLVIGTGKKITLECSQTMGHDKMYWYQQDPGMELHLIHYSYGVNSTEKGDLSSESTVSRIRTEHFPLTLESARPSHTSQYLCASTPSAGRSPLHFGNGTRLTVT.

J is TRBJ2-4 and V is TRBV3-1 (or the pseudogene TRBV3-2); 11 nucleotides line up with TRBD2. Germline CDR1 reads LGHDT; CDR2 reads YNNKEL (reference sequence). Unmatched junction bases numbered 10, after V lost 0 bases and J lost 6 bases. This CDR3 has 18 residues. The CDR3, as DNA: TGTGCCAGCAGCCAAGATCCGACTAGCGGGGCTCTTGGAAACATTCAGTACTTC. It is translated as CASSQDPTSGALGNIQYF.

There are a few counts of this clone. The V and J genes are TRBV6-5 and TRBJ2-7; tentative D call: TRBD1 (6 bases). Germline V CDR1 and CDR2: MNHEY, SVGAGI. The germline V and J ends were trimmed by 7 bases and 0 bases, with 16 bases remaining between them. The CDR3 has 15 amino acids. In DNA, the CDR3 is TGTGCCAGCACCCGTACCACAGGGAGCTCCTACGAGCAGTACTTC. It codes for CASTRTTGSSYEQYF.

This clone came up a few times. The rearrangement joins TRBV11-1 to TRBJ2-1, with 7 bases matching TRBD2. CDR3 length equals 14 residues. Germline loops: CDR1 SGHAT, CDR2 FQDESV (reference sequence). Germline trimming cut 4 bases from V and 9 bases from J; bases unmatched to any gene: 9. The CDR3 here is CASSSSGNRGEQFF. The CDR3 nucleotides read TGTGCCAGCAGCTCCAGCGGGAATAGGGGTGAGCAGTTCTTC.

The CDR3 region has the DNA TGTGCCAGTAGTACAAGACAGGGGGCCTACGAGCAGTACTTC. It translates to CASSTRQGAYEQYF. The V call is TRBV19, the J call TRBJ2-7, with 9 bases identical to TRBD1. This CDR3 comprises 14 residues. Trimming removed 4 bases from V and 2 bases from J; junction bases left unmatched: 3. Per germline, CDR1 LNHDA and CDR2 SQIVND (reference sequence).

DNA of the CDR3: TGTGCCAGCAGCTTGGGGACAGGGGGCAATAGGGAGACCCAGTACTTC. Protein: CASSLGTGGNRETQYF. This chain uses TRBV5-4 with TRBJ2-5, with 11 bases matching TRBD1. Unmatched junction bases numbered 6, after V lost 0 bases and J lost 5 bases. Germline CDR1 SGHNT, CDR2 YYREEE (reference sequence). The CDR3 spans 16 residues.